Below, 29 T cell receptor beta chains from the same sample are listed, as sequenced in a study of radiation and T cells in renal cell carcinoma. Treatment of the sample: treatment-naive control, cytoreductive nephrectomy. Only in-frame clones appear in the TCRdb table, and some are missing; sequencing was by immunoSEQ multiplex PCR. The table includes tens of thousands of clones, 55% to 70% detected once. The starting material was tumor tissue, obtained from a patient whose treatment was nephrectomy without radiotherapy. All receptors come from a man aged 40-49 years with renal cell carcinoma.

This clone is medium-sized (0.01 to 0.1%) by share. CDR3 sequence (DNA): TGTGCCAGCTCACCGTTTACCGGGACCCAGAACACCGGGGAGCTGTTTTTT. This encodes CASSPFTGTQNTGELFF. V and J are TRBV18 and TRBJ2-2; D is tentatively TRBD1 or TRBD2 (5 bases each). The CDR3 consists of 17 residues. Between the trimmed V and J ends, which lost 3 bases and 1 base, there was a span of 15 bases. Germline CDR1 reads KGHSH; CDR2 reads LQKENI. The complete variable domain, with remaining parts taken from reference TRBV18 and TRBJ2-2, reads NAGVMQNPRHLVRRRGQEARLRCSPMKGHSHVYWYRQLPEEGLKFMVYLQKENIIDESGMPKERFSAEFPKEGPSILRIQQVVRGDSAAYFCASSPFTGTQNTGELFFGEGSRLTVL.

The chain has TRBV6-5 and TRBJ2-5; tentatively, D is TRBD1 or TRBD2 (5 bases each). The CDR3 extends over 15 amino acids. Trimming pared 0 bases from V and 5 bases from J, leaving 13 bases between. Germline V gene data show CDR1 as MNHEY and CDR2 as SVGAGI. The CDR3 spells CASSYSRTGRETQYF. The CDR3 nucleotides read TGTGCCAGCAGTTACTCAAGGACGGGACGGGAGACCCAGTACTTC.

By proportion, this clone is medium-sized. Other nucleotide sequences in the sample specify the same CDR3. The J gene is TRBJ1-2, the V gene TRBV19; a possible D gene is TRBD1 (5 bases). V lost 5 bases to trimming and J lost 6 bases, with 13 bases between them. CDR3 length equals 13 residues. CDR1 is LNHDA, CDR2 SQIVND, per germline (reference sequence). CDR3 residues: CASSRGQGNGYTF. DNA for the CDR3: TGTGCCAGTAGTCGAGGCCAGGGTAATGGCTACACCTTC.

This clone was counted many times. This chain uses TRBV6-1 with TRBJ1-5; D unresolved. This CDR3 spans 11 amino acids. The ends were cut back, 1 base at V and 12 bases at J, with 7 bases in the middle. Germline V gene sequence: CDR1 MNHNS, CDR2 SASEGT. The chain's CDR3 is CASSEVRLQHF. The CDR3 DNA reads as TGTGCCAGCAGTGAAGTAAGGCTCCAGCATTTT.

The gene calls are TRBV11-2 and TRBJ2-2; 10 bases align to TRBD1. Trimming took 3 bases from V and 6 from J; bases not matched to a gene: 7. CDR3 length equals 16 residues. Germline V gives CDR1 SGHAT, CDR2 FQNNGV. CDR3 region: CASSFLTGGAAGELFF. CDR3 bases: TGTGCCAGCAGCTTCCTGACAGGGGGCGCAGCCGGGGAGCTGTTTTTT.

The rearrangement uses TRBV7-2 and TRBJ2-1; D tentatively fits TRBD1 or TRBD2 (6 bases each). The CDR3 is made up of 16 amino acids. Germline lookup yields CDR1 SGHTA and CDR2 FQGNSA. The V gene lost 1 base and the J gene lost 1 base, with 11 bases spanning the gap. The CDR3 bases are TGTGCCAGCAGCTTAGGGGGGGCGCTGTCCTACAATGAGCAGTTCTTC. Its protein is CASSLGGALSYNEQFF.

This clone was detected a few times. This chain links TRBV11-2 with TRBJ1-4; 8 nucleotides align to TRBD1. The germline CDR1 and CDR2 sequences are SGHAT and FQNNGV. J gave up 7 bases and V 0 bases, and 10 bases lay outside the gene matches. This CDR3 comprises 17 residues. The CDR3 bases are TGTGCCAGCAGCTTAGAGTGGCGGGGGACAGGTGGTGAAAAACTGTTTTTT. Translated, it gives CASSLEWRGTGGEKLFF.

The chain has TRBV12-5 and TRBJ1-1; D not certain. The V gene lost 6 bases and the J gene lost 3 bases, with 11 bases spanning the gap. The CDR3 contains 13 residues. From germline, CDR1 is LGHNT and CDR2 FRNRAP. The CDR3 bases are TGTGCTAGTGGATCAGACGGGTACACTGAAGCTTTCTTT. Encoded protein: CASGSDGYTEAFF.

This chain connects TRBV6-6 to TRBJ1-1, with 7 bases fitting TRBD1. The J segment lost 3 bases and the V segment lost 6 bases, leaving 4 bases of the junction unmatched. The CDR3 runs to 13 residues. The germline CDR1 and CDR2 sequences are MNHNY and SVGAGI (reference sequence). The CDR3 DNA reads TGTGCCAGCAGCCAACAGGGGCACACTGAAGCTTTCTTT. As protein: CASSQQGHTEAFF.

The rearrangement joins TRBV11-3 to TRBJ2-1; D is ambiguous. Germline CDR1 SGHNT, CDR2 YENEEA. Trimming shortened V by 1 base and J by 8 bases, and 9 bases separated the two germline ends. The CDR3 is 13 amino acids. DNA of the CDR3: TGTGCCAGCAGCTTAGGACGAGAGGATGAGCAGTTCTTC. This encodes CASSLGREDEQFF.

The chain uses TRBV5-1 and TRBJ2-1, with 12 nucleotides matching TRBD2. Germline loops: CDR1 SGHRS, CDR2 YFSETQ. This CDR3 contains 15 residues. The V and J ends lost 4 bases and 10 bases, in that order; junction bases with no gene match: 9. The CDR3: CASSPSRTSGEEQFF. The CDR3 DNA reads TGCGCCAGCAGCCCGAGCCGGACTAGCGGGGAGGAGCAGTTCTTC.

This chain uses TRBV7-2 with TRBJ2-1; possibly TRBD1 or TRBD2 for D (5 bases each). The germline V and J ends were trimmed by 2 bases and 7 bases, with 9 bases remaining between them. CDR1 is SGHTA, CDR2 FQGNSA, per germline. This CDR3 has 13 residues. The CDR3 nucleotides are TGTGCCAGCAGCTTATCCGGGACGAATGAGCAGTTCTTC. It yields the protein CASSLSGTNEQFF.

This chain links TRBV12-5 with TRBJ2-5; 10 nucleotides match TRBD2. Germline loops: CDR1 LGHNT, CDR2 FRNRAP. After removal of 0 bases from V and 2 bases from J, the junction contained 9 bases not matched to a gene. The CDR3 consists of 18 residues. The CDR3 DNA reads TGTGCTAGTGGTTTGGTAACTAGCGGGGCGGGGAGGCAAGAGACCCAGTACTTC. Translated, it gives CASGLVTSGAGRQETQYF. Supplemented by reference TRBV12-5 and TRBJ2-5, the full variable domain reads DARVTQTPRHKVTEMGQEVTMRCQPILGHNTVFWYRQTMMQGLELLAYFRNRAPLDDSGMPKDRFSAEMPDATLATLKIQPSEPRDSAVYFCASGLVTSGAGRQETQYFGPGTRLLVL.

The chain is built from TRBV7-6 and TRBJ2-3; 14 nucleotides line up with TRBD2. From germline, CDR1 is SGHVS and CDR2 FNYEAQ. This CDR3 is 16 amino acids long. V trimming: 4 bases; J trimming: 3 bases; junction bases outside the gene matches: 3. CDR3: CASSWGTSGSTDTQYF. CDR3 coding DNA: TGTGCCAGCAGCTGGGGGACTAGCGGGAGTACAGATACGCAGTATTTT.

The chain combines TRBV4-3 with TRBJ1-4; the D gene is possibly TRBD1 (5 bases). V was clipped by 1 base and J by 5 bases, with 8 bases between them. This CDR3 has 14 residues. Per germline, CDR1 LGHNA and CDR2 YSLEER. CDR3 amino acids: CASSQAWGNEKLFF. For the CDR3, the DNA is TGCGCCAGCAGCCAAGCCTGGGGGAATGAAAAACTGTTTTTT.

CDR3 nucleotide sequence: TGTGCCAGCAGCTTACGAGGGGCAGAGACCCAGTACTTC. Its translation: CASSLRGAETQYF. The chain is built from TRBV5-8 and TRBJ2-5; D is tentatively TRBD1 or TRBD2 (5 bases each). V shed 2 bases and J shed 4 bases, with 9 bases lying between them. CDR1 and CDR2 (germline): SGHTS, YDEGEE. The CDR3 consists of 13 residues.

The CDR3, as DNA: TGTGCCTGGAGACTAGCGGGAGGGCCTTGGGGGGAGCTGTTTTTT. Translated: CAWRLAGGPWGELFF. The chain links TRBV30 to TRBJ2-2; 13 nucleotides match TRBD2. The CDR3 contains 15 residues. The V segment lost 3 bases and the J segment 8 bases; nucleotides outside the gene matches: 6. Germline-derived CDR1 and CDR2 are GTSNPN and SVGIG (reference sequence).

The rearrangement uses TRBV20-1 and TRBJ1-1; no firm D call. The CDR3 sequence is 10 residues long. The ends were cut back, 6 bases at V and 5 bases at J, with 7 bases in the middle. Germline V lookup: CDR1 DFQATT, CDR2 SNEGSKA (reference sequence). The CDR3 protein is CSARTTEAFF. As DNA, the CDR3 is TGCAGTGCCCGGACGACTGAAGCTTTCTTT.

This clone showed up just once. V gene TRBV28 combines with J gene TRBJ1-1; 8 bases are shared with TRBD1. Per the germline V gene, CDR1 is MDHEN and CDR2 is SYDVKM. The CDR3 is 13 amino acids. J gave up 4 bases and V 5 bases, and 3 bases lay outside the gene matches. This chain's CDR3 is CASSPGTGTEAFF. CDR3 nucleotides: TGTGCCAGCAGTCCCGGGACAGGCACTGAAGCTTTCTTT.

The chain has TRBV27 and TRBJ1-6, with a tentative D call TRBD1 (5 bases). This CDR3 has 14 amino acids. Germline values: CDR1 MNHEY, CDR2 SMNVEV (reference sequence). V lost 6 bases and J 7 bases, leaving 13 bases between the germline ends. The CDR3 DNA is TGTGCCAGCAGGAACCCGAACAGGAATTCACCCCTCCACTTT. Protein product: CASRNPNRNSPLHF.

The chain has TRBV19 and TRBJ1-5; TRBD1 matches at 9 bases. CDR1 and CDR2 from the germline V gene are LNHDA and SQIVND (reference sequence). Losses at the gene ends were 6 bases for V and 6 bases for J; bases not matched to a gene: 3. CDR3 size: 13 residues. The CDR3 loop reads CASSDRGSQPQHF. CDR3 DNA sequence: TGTGCCAGTAGCGACAGGGGGTCTCAGCCCCAGCATTTT.

The chain links TRBV28 to TRBJ1-1; D is undetermined. Germline V gene sequence: CDR1 MDHEN, CDR2 SYDVKM. The CDR3 is 13 residues long. Trimming cost V 2 bases and J 8 bases, with 12 bases left between them. The CDR3 region is CASSLGFRREAFF. CDR3 sequence (DNA): TGTGCCAGCAGTTTAGGCTTCAGACGGGAAGCTTTCTTT.

The gene calls are TRBV5-6 and TRBJ1-2; D ambiguous. The CDR3 is made up of 13 amino acids. V was clipped by 3 bases and J by 4 bases, with 10 bases between them. Germline assignment: CDR1 SGHDT and CDR2 YYEEEE. CDR3 DNA: TGTGCCAGCAGCTCCGGAGGGCCCTATGGCTACACCTTC. This translates into CASSSGGPYGYTF.

This clone was seen a handful of times. This chain joins TRBV6-1 and TRBJ1-1; maybe TRBD1 (5 bases). Trimming removed 4 bases at V and 3 bases at J, with 12 bases between. The CDR3 is made up of 14 amino acids. Germline assignment: CDR1 MNHNS and CDR2 SASEGT. The CDR3 protein is CASSAFWGDTEAFF. CDR3 DNA sequence: TGTGCCAGCAGTGCCTTTTGGGGGGACACTGAAGCTTTCTTT.

V is TRBV5-6 and J is TRBJ2-7; a possible D gene is TRBD2 (6 bases). The V end was cut by 0 bases, the J end by 6 bases, with 7 bases between. The CDR3 has 12 amino acids. Germline V gene data show CDR1 as SGHDT and CDR2 as YYEEEE. This CDR3 is CASSLVEGEQYV. CDR3 sequence (DNA): TGTGCCAGCAGCTTGGTGGAGGGCGAGCAGTACGTC.

This chain uses TRBV19 with TRBJ2-7; D ambiguous. Germline V gene lookup returns CDR1 LNHDA and CDR2 SQIVND (reference sequence). The CDR3 consists of 13 residues. V was clipped by 0 bases and J by 2 bases, with 5 bases between them. CDR3 residues: CASSIEATYEQYF. The CDR3, as DNA: TGTGCCAGTAGTATAGAAGCCACCTACGAGCAGTACTTC.

This clone was recorded a few times. This sequence joins TRBV7-6 and TRBJ1-4; D is unresolved. Germline V lookup: CDR1 SGHVS, CDR2 FNYEAQ. The CDR3 length is 15 residues. Trimming shortened V by 3 bases and J by 4 bases, and 12 bases separated the two germline ends. The CDR3 sequence: CASSLGVRGNEKLFF. CDR3 nucleotides: TGTGCCAGCAGCTTGGGAGTGCGGGGTAATGAAAAACTGTTTTTT.

This clone was observed once. The J gene is TRBJ2-3, the V gene TRBV7-2; D gene uncertain. Germline lookup yields CDR1 SGHTA and CDR2 FQGNSA. The length of the CDR3 is 11 residues. V lost 5 bases to trimming and J lost 7 bases, with 7 bases between them. This CDR3 is CASSQLNTQYF. Here the CDR3 DNA reads TGTGCCAGCAGCCAGTTAAATACGCAGTATTTT. Looking up the rest from reference TRBV7-2 and TRBJ2-3 gives the full variable domain: GAGVSQSPSNKVTEKGKDVELRCDPISGHTALYWYRQSLGQGLEFLIYFQGNSAPDKSGLPSDRFSAERTGGSVSTLTIQRTQQEDSAVYLCASSQLNTQYFGPGTRLTVL.

The rearrangement links TRBV6-5 to TRBJ2-1, with a weak D call TRBD2 (7 bases). Germline CDR1 MNHEY, CDR2 SVGAGI. The CDR3 is 14 amino acids. Trimming pared 6 bases from V and 9 bases from J, leaving 18 bases between. CDR3 in amino acids: CASRGSGGLSEQFF. As DNA, the CDR3 is TGTGCCAGCAGGGGCTCCGGGGGGCTGAGTGAGCAGTTCTTC.